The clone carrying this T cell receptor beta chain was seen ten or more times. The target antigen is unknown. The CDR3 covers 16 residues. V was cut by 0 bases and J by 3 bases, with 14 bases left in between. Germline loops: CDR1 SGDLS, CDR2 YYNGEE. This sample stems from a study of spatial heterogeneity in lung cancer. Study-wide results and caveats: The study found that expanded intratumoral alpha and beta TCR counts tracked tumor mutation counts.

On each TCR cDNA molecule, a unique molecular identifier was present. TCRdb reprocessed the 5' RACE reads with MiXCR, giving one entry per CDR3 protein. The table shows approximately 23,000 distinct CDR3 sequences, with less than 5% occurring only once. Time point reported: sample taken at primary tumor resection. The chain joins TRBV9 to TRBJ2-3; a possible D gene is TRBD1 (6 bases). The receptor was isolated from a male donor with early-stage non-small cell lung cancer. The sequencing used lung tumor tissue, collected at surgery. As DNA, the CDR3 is TGTGCCAGCAGCGTAGAAAGGGACATGAGGACAGATACGCAGTATTTT. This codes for CASSVERDMRTDTQYF.